This T cell receptor (beta chain) was documented in a study of tumor-infiltrating lymphocytes in primary liver carcinoma. The study, taken as a whole, reports: Tumors carried a top-250-clone fraction significantly exceeding that of blood (p = 0.039). Tumor region pairs overlapped more than did tumor-adjacent and tumor-blood pairs.

Of note for this clonotype: The target antigen is unknown. A much larger clone differs by one base, so this may be a read error.

A primer matching the constant region was used to make TCR beta cDNA from 500 to 650 ng of total RNA. What produced the TCR beta libraries was three nested multiplex PCR rounds using slightly modified ARM-PCR. Both of the initial two PCR rounds ran for roughly 11 cycles and employed TRBV1-TRBV30 forward primers alongside a C-beta reverse primer. TCRdb recomputed calls from the multiplex PCR reads with MiXCR, one row per CDR3 protein. The sample shows approximately 330,000 distinct CDR3 sequences, about two thirds of them seen only once. Trimming cost V 7 bases and J 0 bases, with 16 bases left between them. The germline V gene encodes CDR1 MNHNS and CDR2 SASEGT. This CDR3 has 15 residues. Out of unsorted whole blood came the blood RNA, and germline DNA was extracted as well. Those patients suffered from chronic HBV infection and were treatment-naive. They drew 4 to 4.5 milliliters of peripheral blood before surgery.

The sequenced material came from peripheral blood. The V call is TRBV6-1, the J call TRBJ2-7; D could derive from TRBD1 or TRBD2 (5 bases each). This sequence was found in a man aged 40-49 years with primary liver carcinoma and hepatitis B virus infection. CDR3 residues: CASTRRGQGSYEQYF. The DNA for the CDR3 is TGTGCCAGCACGAGGAGAGGGCAGGGCTCCTACGAGCAGTACTTC.